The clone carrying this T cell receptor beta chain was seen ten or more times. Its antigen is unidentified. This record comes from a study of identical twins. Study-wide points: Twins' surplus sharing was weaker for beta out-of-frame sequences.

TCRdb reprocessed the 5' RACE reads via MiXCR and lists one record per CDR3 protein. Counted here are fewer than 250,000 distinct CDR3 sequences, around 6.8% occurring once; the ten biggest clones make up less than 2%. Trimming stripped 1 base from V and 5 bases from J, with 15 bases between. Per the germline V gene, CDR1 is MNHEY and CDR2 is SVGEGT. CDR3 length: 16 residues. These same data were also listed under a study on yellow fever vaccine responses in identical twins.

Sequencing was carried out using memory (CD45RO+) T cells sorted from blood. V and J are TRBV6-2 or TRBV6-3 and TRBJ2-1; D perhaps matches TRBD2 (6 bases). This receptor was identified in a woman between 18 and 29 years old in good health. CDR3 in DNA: TGTGCCAGCAGTTACTTAGCGGAATTAGGTCACAATGAGCAGTTCTTC. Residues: CASSYLAELGHNEQFF.